Each of the 27 T cell receptor beta chains below was sequenced from the same sample in a study of CD8 T cells in ankylosing spondylitis. No antigen has been assigned to these receptors. TCRdb reprocessed the 5' RACE reads via MiXCR and lists one record per CDR3 protein. The sample carries about 540,000 distinct CDR3 sequences, roughly 12% recorded once. General study findings and limits: Typical of ankylosing spondylitis blood, it appeared, was a TCR beta motif of roughly eight highly homologous variants.

Sample: blood, either unsorted or a sorted T cell fraction (not recorded which). All receptors derive from a male donor with ankylosing spondylitis.

This clonotype was recorded a few times. The genes are TRBV5-1 and TRBJ2-5; D uncertain. The CDR3 covers 16 residues. V was clipped by 0 bases and J by 2 bases, with 14 bases between them. Germline CDR1 and CDR2: SGHRS and YFSETQ. DNA of the CDR3: TGCGCCAGCAGCTTGGACCCCCCCAGGTTACAAGAGACCCAGTACTTC. Its protein product is CASSLDPPRLQETQYF.

The chain couples TRBV25-1 to TRBJ2-1; perhaps D is TRBD1 or TRBD2 (6 bases each). Germline CDR1 and CDR2: MGHDK and SYGVNS. This CDR3 region has 15 residues. Trimming cost V 1 base and J 8 bases, with 15 bases left between them. CDR3 nucleotides: TGTGCCAGCAGTGAATCCGGGGGCCCCTGGTATGAGCAGTTCTTC. Translated, it gives CASSESGGPWYEQFF.

This clonotype showed up just a few times. One junction end does not reproduce the germline sequence, and a read error may be involved. The chain has TRBV11-2 and TRBJ1-1, with 8 bases lining up with TRBD1. The CDR3 is 18 residues long. From germline, CDR1 is SGHAT and CDR2 FQNNGV. CDR3 coding DNA: TGTGCCAGCAGCCTAGAGGCTCCAGGGGGCGCTGGGAACACTGAAGCTTTCTTT. Translated: CASSLEAPGGAGNTEAFF.

This clonotype was seen a few times. V usage is TRBV5-1 and J usage is TRBJ2-1, with TRBD2 matching 8 bases. The J segment lost 2 bases and the V segment lost 3 bases, leaving 10 bases of the junction unmatched. The CDR3 runs 17 residues. Germline V CDR1 and CDR2: SGHRS, YFSETQ. As DNA, the CDR3 is TGCGCCAGCAGCTCTCAAACTAGCGGTGTAACCTACAATGAGCAGTTCTTC. Translation: CASSSQTSGVTYNEQFF.

The rearrangement links TRBV12-3 or TRBV12-4 to TRBJ1-1, with a possible D match to TRBD1 (6 bases). The V gene lost 6 bases and the J gene lost 6 bases, with 14 bases spanning the gap. There are 13 residues in the CDR3. The CDR3 loop is CASSLMGGAEAFF. The CDR3 DNA reads TGTGCCAGCAGCCTCATGGGGGGCGCTGAAGCTTTCTTT.

J is TRBJ2-3 and V is TRBV7-7; D is possibly TRBD1 (5 bases). Trimming took off 2 bases at V and 6 bases at J, with 12 bases between the two ends. This CDR3 contains 14 residues. Per the germline V gene, CDR1 is SSHAT and CDR2 is FNYEAQ (reference sequence). The CDR3, as DNA: TGTGCCAGCAGCTTACAGGTTGGGGCGGATACGCAGTATTTT. Protein: CASSLQVGADTQYF.

In this sample, this clonotype turned up many times. J is TRBJ1-1 and V is TRBV29-1, with D tentatively TRBD1 (5 bases). With 5 bases removed from V and 0 bases from J, the gap between germline ends came to 10 bases. Germline CDR1 is SQVTM and CDR2 is ANQGSEA. The length of the CDR3 is 13 residues. The CDR3: CSVKGSLNTEAFF. CDR3 DNA: TGCAGCGTTAAGGGGTCCTTGAACACTGAAGCTTTCTTT.

This clonotype was observed a handful of times. This chain links TRBV5-1 with TRBJ1-1; tentative D call: TRBD1 (6 bases). This CDR3 contains 15 residues. CDR1 and CDR2 (germline): SGHRS, YFSETQ. V was shortened by 5 bases and J by 1 base, with 15 bases between the two germline ends. The chain's CDR3 is CASRLGQTKNTEAFF. The CDR3 bases are TGCGCCAGCAGACTAGGACAGACTAAGAACACTGAAGCTTTCTTT.

The chain recombines TRBV10-3 with TRBJ1-5; D not certain. The CDR3 has 12 residues. Germline loops: CDR1 ENHRY, CDR2 SYGVKD. Deletions cut 0 bases from V and 9 bases from J, with 6 bases between. The chain's CDR3 is CAISESKRPQHF. CDR3 sequence (DNA): TGTGCCATCAGTGAGTCGAAACGGCCCCAGCATTTT.

The DNA of the CDR3 is TGTGCCAGCAGCTTTCCCCTCAGGAGCTCAGATGGAAACACCATATATTTT. This sequence encodes CASSFPLRSSDGNTIYF. The rearrangement uses TRBV7-9 and TRBJ1-3; D remains ambiguous. V lost 3 bases, J lost 3 bases, and 18 bases lay in between. This CDR3 is built from 17 residues. Germline assignment: CDR1 SEHNR and CDR2 FQNEAQ (reference sequence).

The rearrangement links TRBV6-1 to TRBJ1-5; possible D gene TRBD1, 5 bases. Trimming shortened V by 4 bases and J by 0 bases, and 10 bases separated the two germline ends. CDR1 and CDR2 from the germline V gene are MNHNS and SASEGT. The CDR3 covers 15 residues. This CDR3 reads CASSGGAYSNQPQHF. The CDR3 DNA sequence: TGTGCCAGCAGTGGAGGGGCGTATAGCAATCAGCCCCAGCATTTT.

This clonotype occurred many times. V and J are TRBV15 and TRBJ2-5, with D unresolved. The V end lost 0 bases, the J end lost 9 bases, and 8 bases lay between the germline ends. In germline, CDR1 is LNHNV, CDR2 YYDKDF (reference sequence). The CDR3 covers 12 residues. The CDR3 here is CATSRDRTAQYF. The CDR3 bases are TGTGCCACCAGCAGAGATCGGACGGCCCAGTACTTC.

The sample holds a few counts of this clonotype. The chain employs TRBV5-1 and TRBJ1-4; D is ambiguous. V was pared by 1 base and J by 4 bases, with 8 bases between. This CDR3 is built from 14 residues. The germline V gene encodes CDR1 SGHRS and CDR2 YFSETQ. The chain's CDR3 is CASSLSQLNEKLFF. CDR3 coding DNA: TGCGCCAGCAGCTTGTCGCAGCTTAATGAAAAACTGTTTTTT. Together with reference TRBV5-1 and TRBJ1-4, the CDR3 gives the full variable domain: KAGVTQTPRYLIKTRGQQVTLSCSPISGHRSVSWYQQTPGQGLQFLFEYFSETQRNKGNFPGRFSGRQFSNSRSEMNVSTLELGDSALYLCASSLSQLNEKLFFGSGTQLSVL.

This clonotype was detected many times. The rearrangement uses TRBV12-3 or TRBV12-4 and TRBJ2-1; D unclear. V gave up 5 bases and J gave up 10 bases, with 9 bases separating them. The CDR3 is 11 amino acids. The CDR3: CASSLRHEQFF. DNA of the CDR3: TGTGCCAGCAGTCTCCGACACGAGCAGTTCTTC.

This clonotype was recorded a few times. The chain recombines TRBV18 with TRBJ2-1, with D hard to call. Trimming stripped 3 bases from V and 5 bases from J, with 11 bases between. The CDR3 runs 14 residues. Germline V gene sequence: CDR1 KGHSH, CDR2 LQKENI. DNA for the CDR3: TGTGCCAGCTCACCCACGGCAGCAAACAATGAGCAGTTCTTC. Translated: CASSPTAANNEQFF. The entire variable domain, with the rest obtained from reference TRBV18 and TRBJ2-1, is as follows: NAGVMQNPRHLVRRRGQEARLRCSPMKGHSHVYWYRQLPEEGLKFMVYLQKENIIDESGMPKERFSAEFPKEGPSILRIQQVVRGDSAAYFCASSPTAANNEQFFGPGTRLTVL.

This clonotype was seen a few times. This rearrangement joins TRBV9 to TRBJ2-2; D tentatively reads TRBD1 or TRBD2 (6 bases each). This CDR3 has 15 residues. V lost 2 bases to trimming and J lost 1 base, with 9 bases between them. Germline loops: CDR1 SGDLS, CDR2 YYNGEE. The CDR3 DNA reads TGTGCCAGCAGCGTCGGGGGCCGGAACACCGGGGAGCTGTTTTTT. It codes for CASSVGGRNTGELFF.

The chain uses TRBV24-1 and TRBJ2-3; 7 bases align to TRBD2. CDR1 and CDR2 (germline): KGHDR, SFDVKD. The CDR3 covers 17 residues. J lost 4 bases, V lost 3 bases, and 12 bases had no gene match. CDR3 sequence reads: CATSDPPRAGEADTQYF. The CDR3 region has the DNA TGTGCCACCAGTGATCCCCCCCGGGCGGGAGAAGCAGATACGCAGTATTTT.

This clonotype appeared many times. The chain is built from TRBV6-5 and TRBJ2-3; 8 bases map to TRBD1. V lost 2 bases, J lost 5 bases, and 6 bases stayed unmatched. The CDR3 extends over 15 amino acids. Germline V gives CDR1 MNHEY, CDR2 SVGAGI. The CDR3 reads CASSYLGQGGDTQYF. DNA for the CDR3: TGTGCCAGCAGTTACCTAGGACAGGGTGGAGATACGCAGTATTTT.

This clonotype was recorded at least ten times. This chain uses TRBV7-2 with TRBJ2-5, with unresolved D. The CDR3 contains 13 residues. V lost 3 bases, J lost 5 bases, and 10 bases lay in between. Germline CDR1 and CDR2: SGHTA and FQGNSA. CDR3 region: CASSFQVGETQYF. CDR3 nucleotide sequence: TGTGCCAGCAGCTTCCAGGTTGGGGAGACCCAGTACTTC.

This clonotype was observed at least ten times. V and J are TRBV2 and TRBJ1-5; no reliable D call. CDR3 length equals 14 residues. The V and J ends lost 4 bases and 6 bases respectively, with 13 bases between them. The germline V gene has CDR1 SNHLY and CDR2 FYNNEI. DNA of the CDR3: TGTGCCAGCAGTGGAAGCGGAGGGAGTCAGCCCCAGCATTTT. Its translation: CASSGSGGSQPQHF.

This clonotype was picked up a small number of times. V and J are TRBV6-5 and TRBJ1-1; 7 nucleotides align to TRBD1. Germline loops: CDR1 MNHEY, CDR2 SVGAGI. V was pared by 2 bases and J by 4 bases, with 16 bases of the junction left unmatched. The CDR3 contains 18 residues. CDR3 loop: CASSYAHGTAKGGTEAFF. For the CDR3, the DNA is TGTGCCAGCAGTTACGCCCACGGGACAGCAAAGGGGGGCACTGAAGCTTTCTTT.

This chain uses TRBV29-1 with TRBJ2-5; 13 nucleotides line up with TRBD2. This CDR3 comprises 14 residues. The V segment lost 7 bases and the J segment 5 bases; nucleotides outside the gene matches: 7. CDR1 and CDR2 (germline): SQVTM, ANQGSEA. CDR3 nucleotides: TGCAGCGCGCCGGGACTAGCGGGGACGGAGACCCAGTACTTC. Translation: CSAPGLAGTETQYF.

This clonotype has just a few counts. One junction end disagrees with the germline gene, perhaps due to a read error. The chain couples TRBV29-1 to TRBJ2-2, with D possibly being TRBD1 or TRBD2 (5 bases each). Germline CDR1 and CDR2: SQVTM and ANQGSEA. This CDR3 is 15 amino acids long. In DNA, the CDR3 is TGCAGCGCCTCGGGACGGAGCCCGAACTCCGGGGAGCTGTTTTTT. Translating gives CSASGRSPNSGELFF.

This clonotype was found a few times. The V and J genes are TRBV3-1 and TRBJ2-1; D gene ambiguous. Trimming removed 2 bases from V and 9 bases from J, with 11 bases in between. Germline-derived CDR1 and CDR2 are LGHDT and YNNKEL (reference sequence). The CDR3 consists of 13 residues. The CDR3 is CASSQTRRSEQFF. The CDR3 nucleotides read TGTGCCAGCAGCCAAACAAGAAGGAGTGAGCAGTTCTTC.

J is TRBJ2-1 and V is TRBV7-8, with D possibly being TRBD1 (5 bases). Trimming stripped 3 bases from V and 8 bases from J, with 14 bases between. The CDR3 is made up of 14 amino acids. Per the germline V gene, CDR1 is SGHVS and CDR2 is FQNEAQ. CDR3: CASSFTDQGYEQFF. As DNA, the CDR3 is TGTGCCAGCAGCTTTACCGACCAGGGCTATGAGCAGTTCTTC.

The chain carries TRBV20-1 and TRBJ1-5; D is perhaps TRBD1 (6 bases). Germline CDR1 DFQATT, CDR2 SNEGSKA (reference sequence). V was pared by 3 bases and J by 5 bases, with 11 bases between. The CDR3 is 13 residues long. The CDR3 coding sequence is TGCAGTGCTAGCGGGGGGGCTGATCAGCCCCAGCATTTT. Translated: CSASGGADQPQHF.

Ten or more counts support this clonotype. This rearrangement joins TRBV12-3 or TRBV12-4 to TRBJ2-3; D is perhaps TRBD1 or TRBD2 (5 bases each). The CDR3 spans 12 residues. The V end was cut by 8 bases, the J end by 4 bases, with 10 bases between. The CDR3 protein is CASGSGPDTQYF. The CDR3 DNA is TGTGCCAGCGGATCGGGGCCAGATACGCAGTATTTT.